A single sample is the source of the 16 T cell receptor beta chains below, sequenced in a study of cytomegalovirus exposure and HLA in healthy donors. PCR was performed using 60 Vbeta and 13 Jbeta primers. Only in-frame clones appear in the TCRdb table, and some are missing; sequencing was by immunoSEQ multiplex PCR. Among about 180,000 clones listed, around 78% were seen once. Sequencing was performed on PBMCs. These receptors were obtained from a man younger than 35 in good health and CMV-seronegative.

In regard to this clone: Compared with germline, one end of the junction differs, possibly owing to a read error. The chain joins TRBV7-7 to TRBJ2-7, with TRBD1 matching over 10 bases. Germline V gene sequence: CDR1 SSHAT, CDR2 FNYEAQ (reference sequence). The CDR3 loop spans 15 amino acids. The DNA for the CDR3 is TGTGCTAGCAGTTCCGGGACAGGGGTTTCCTACGAGCAGTACTTC. Translated: CASSSGTGVSYEQYF.

This chain connects TRBV6-5 to TRBJ1-2; 8 bases map to TRBD1. CDR3 length: 13 amino acids. CDR1 and CDR2 (germline): MNHEY, SVGAGI. Germline trimming cut 2 bases from V and 8 bases from J; bases unmatched to any gene: 4. This CDR3 is CASSYQNRGGYTF. Written as DNA, the CDR3 is TGTGCCAGCAGTTACCAAAACAGGGGGGGCTACACCTTC.

The V call is TRBV10-3, the J call TRBJ2-3, with 8 bases aligning to TRBD1. The length of the CDR3 is 15 residues. J lost 2 bases, V lost 4 bases, and 5 bases had no gene match. CDR1 and CDR2 (germline): ENHRY, SYGVKD. CDR3 sequence reads: CAISAGTGSTDTQYF. CDR3 DNA: TGTGCCATCAGTGCGGGGACAGGATCCACAGATACGCAGTATTTT.

This clone was seen a few times. The J gene is TRBJ1-4, the V gene TRBV28; 7 bases are a match to TRBD1. Germline assignment: CDR1 MDHEN and CDR2 SYDVKM. This CDR3 has 16 residues. V shed 5 bases, J shed 0 bases, and the junction held 6 bases outside the gene matches. CDR3 region: CASSPPGTATNEKLFF. The DNA of the CDR3 is TGTGCCAGCAGTCCACCTGGGACAGCAACTAATGAAAAACTGTTTTTT. The variable domain in full, with the rest retrieved from reference TRBV28 and TRBJ1-4, is DVKVTQSSRYLVKRTGEKVFLECVQDMDHENMFWYRQDPGLGLRLIYFSYDVKMKEKGDIPEGYSVSREKKERFSLILESASTNQTSMYLCASSPPGTATNEKLFFGSGTQLSVL.

The gene calls are TRBV4-1 and TRBJ1-6, with TRBD1 matching over 7 bases. V lost 2 bases, J lost 7 bases, and 8 bases stayed unmatched. The length of the CDR3 is 16 residues. Per germline, CDR1 MGHRA and CDR2 YSYEKL. In nucleotides, the CDR3 is TGCGCCAGCAGCCAACTTCAGGGGGATATGAATTCACCCCTCCACTTT. Amino acids: CASSQLQGDMNSPLHF.

This clone came up a few times. The chain combines TRBV9 with TRBJ1-1; no clear D gene. Per germline, CDR1 SGDLS and CDR2 YYNGEE. The V and J ends lost 0 bases and 1 base respectively, with 4 bases between them. This CDR3 is 13 amino acids long. The CDR3: CASSVDGNTEAFF. The CDR3 DNA sequence: TGTGCCAGCAGCGTAGACGGGAACACTGAAGCTTTCTTT.

DNA of the CDR3: TGTGCCAGCAGCAGATGGGACAGGAGCAACACTGAAGCTTTCTTT. Translated: CASSRWDRSNTEAFF. This chain uses TRBV7-9 with TRBJ1-1, with 8 bases lining up with TRBD1. Germline assignment: CDR1 SEHNR and CDR2 FQNEAQ (reference sequence). The CDR3 has 15 residues. V shed 5 bases, J shed 2 bases, and the junction held 7 bases outside the gene matches.

The chain couples TRBV27 to TRBJ2-5; 12 nucleotides agree with TRBD2. Per germline, CDR1 MNHEY and CDR2 SMNVEV (reference sequence). CDR3 size: 16 residues. Unmatched junction bases numbered 11, after V lost 8 bases and J lost 4 bases. The CDR3 loop reads CASRRLAGVPGETQYF. As DNA, the CDR3 is TGTGCCAGCCGCCGACTAGCGGGAGTTCCCGGAGAGACCCAGTACTTC.

The rearrangement links TRBV11-1 to TRBJ2-7; TRBD1 aligns across 7 bases. Germline CDR1 is SGHAT and CDR2 is FQDESV (reference sequence). J gave up 7 bases and V 3 bases, and 12 bases lay outside the gene matches. This CDR3 is built from 15 residues. This chain's CDR3 is CASSFRDSGLREQYF. In DNA, the CDR3 is TGTGCCAGCAGCTTCCGGGACAGCGGCTTGCGGGAGCAGTACTTC.

As concerns this clone: One junction end disagrees with the germline gene, perhaps due to a read error. The chain joins TRBV7-9 to TRBJ1-2; D is possibly TRBD1 (5 bases). This CDR3 is 13 amino acids long. CDR1 SEHNR and CDR2 FQNEAQ come from the germline V gene (reference sequence). The CDR3 reads CSSSLEGRGGYTF. The CDR3 DNA reads TGTTCCAGCAGCTTAGAGGGAAGGGGTGGCTACACCTTC.

This clone appeared a single time. This rearrangement joins TRBV27 to TRBJ1-3, with D uncertain. Trimming left V 5 bases short and J 0 bases short, with 20 bases between. In germline, CDR1 is MNHEY, CDR2 SMNVEV (reference sequence). This CDR3 region has 18 residues. Here the CDR3 DNA reads TGTGCCAGCAGTCTCGTCGGACGGAGGATCCTCTCTGGAAACACCATATATTTT. Protein: CASSLVGRRILSGNTIYF.

The chain carries TRBV5-1 and TRBJ2-3; 8 nucleotides agree with TRBD2. J gave up 2 bases and V 0 bases, and 8 bases lay outside the gene matches. The CDR3 totals 17 residues. Germline CDR1 SGHRS, CDR2 YFSETQ. The CDR3 here is CASSLAASGRTTDTQYF. CDR3 nucleotides: TGCGCCAGCAGCTTGGCGGCTAGCGGGCGAACCACAGATACGCAGTATTTT.

The V and J genes are TRBV5-1 and TRBJ1-2; no definite D call. There are 12 residues in the CDR3. The germline V gene encodes CDR1 SGHRS and CDR2 YFSETQ. V dropped 7 bases and J dropped 8 bases, with 15 bases sitting between them. CDR3 sequence: CASRPGGEGYTF. The CDR3, as DNA: TGCGCCAGCCGACCGGGCGGGGAGGGCTACACCTTC. Using reference TRBV5-1 and TRBJ1-2 for the parts outside the CDR3, the full variable domain is KAGVTQTPRYLIKTRGQQVTLSCSPISGHRSVSWYQQTPGQGLQFLFEYFSETQRNKGNFPGRFSGRQFSNSRSEMNVSTLELGDSALYLCASRPGGEGYTFGSGTRLTVV.

The chain is built from TRBV27 and TRBJ2-2; TRBD1 aligns across 7 bases. The V segment lost 6 bases and the J segment 4 bases; nucleotides outside the gene matches: 8. Germline V gene lookup returns CDR1 MNHEY and CDR2 SMNVEV (reference sequence). The CDR3 length is 15 residues. CDR3 residues: CASSRIRQGTGELFF. For the CDR3, the DNA is TGTGCCAGCAGCCGAATTCGACAGGGCACCGGGGAGCTGTTTTTT.

The V call is TRBV7-2, the J call TRBJ1-1; maybe TRBD1 (5 bases). CDR3 length equals 15 residues. CDR1 and CDR2 (germline): SGHTA, FQGNSA. The V end lost 5 bases, the J end lost 4 bases, and 17 bases lay between the germline ends. The CDR3 sequence is CASSASQGLGTEAFF. The CDR3 DNA follows: TGTGCCAGCAGCGCTAGTCAGGGTCTGGGCACTGAAGCTTTCTTT. The whole variable domain, remainder taken from reference TRBV7-2 and TRBJ1-1, is GAGVSQSPSNKVTEKGKDVELRCDPISGHTALYWYRQSLGQGLEFLIYFQGNSAPDKSGLPSDRFSAERTGGSVSTLTIQRTQQEDSAVYLCASSASQGLGTEAFFGQGTRLTVV.

The chain employs TRBV7-3 and TRBJ2-1; 7 bases fit TRBD2. The trim removed 2 bases at V and 5 bases at J, leaving 3 bases unmatched. The CDR3 has 14 amino acids. Germline V lookup: CDR1 SGHTA, CDR2 FQGTGA. The chain's CDR3 is CASSLAGVNNEQFF. The CDR3 nucleotides are TGTGCCAGCAGCTTAGCGGGGGTCAACAATGAGCAGTTCTTC.